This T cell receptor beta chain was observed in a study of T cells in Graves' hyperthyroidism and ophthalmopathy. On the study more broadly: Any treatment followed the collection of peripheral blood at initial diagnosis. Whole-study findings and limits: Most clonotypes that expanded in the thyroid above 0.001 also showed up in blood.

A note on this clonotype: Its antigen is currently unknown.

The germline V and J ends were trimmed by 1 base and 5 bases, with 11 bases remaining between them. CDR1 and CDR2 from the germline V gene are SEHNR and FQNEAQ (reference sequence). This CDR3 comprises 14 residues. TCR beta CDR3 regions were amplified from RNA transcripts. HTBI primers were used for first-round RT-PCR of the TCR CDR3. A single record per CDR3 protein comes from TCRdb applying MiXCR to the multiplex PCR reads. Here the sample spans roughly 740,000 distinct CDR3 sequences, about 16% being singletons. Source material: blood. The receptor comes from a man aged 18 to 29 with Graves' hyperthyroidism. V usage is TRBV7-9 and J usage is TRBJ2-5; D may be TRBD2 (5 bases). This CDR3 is CASSLVGVAETQYF. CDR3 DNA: TGTGCCAGCAGCTTAGTAGGTGTAGCGGAGACCCAGTACTTC. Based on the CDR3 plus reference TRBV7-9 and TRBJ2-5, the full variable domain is DTGVSQNPRHKITKRGQNVTFRCDPISEHNRLYWYRQTLGQGPEFLTYFQNEAQLEKSRLLSDRFSAERPKGSFSTLEIQRTEQGDSAMYLCASSLVGVAETQYFGPGTRLLVL.